Listed below are T cell receptor beta chains from one sample, sequenced in a study of metastatic and nonmetastatic thyroid tumors. TCRdb re-called the PCR reads with MiXCR. The sample holds approximately 31,000 clones, about 20% seen once. The sequenced sample was blood. These receptors were collected from a female donor with papillary thyroid cancer or a benign thyroid nodule (not recorded which). Some clones in this sample may be carry-over from other donors' samples. The CDR3 runs from the conserved cysteine through the conserved F or W. A D gene is named only where the DNA matches it firmly. Size tells how often a clone was seen (once, few, many) or the class of an expanded clone, and some rows leave it out.

V,D,size,J,length,CDR3,DNA
TRBV5-6,.,many,TRBJ1-2,13,CATGWADNYGYTF,TGTGCCACCGGTTGGGCAGACAACTATGGCTACACCTTC
TRBV6-1,TRBD1,many,TRBJ1-4,14,CASSPDRADEKLFF,TGTGCCAGCAGCCCTGACAGGGCGGACGAAAAACTGTTTTTT
TRBV6-2/TRBV6-3,.,.,TRBJ2-3,14,CASNTRGDPDTQYF,TGTGCCAGCAATACACGCGGGGATCCAGATACGCAGTATTTT
TRBV11-1,.,many,TRBJ2-3,16,CASILPDGPSTDTQYF,TGTGCCAGCATCCTCCCGGATGGCCCTAGCACAGATACGCAGTATTTT
TRBV9,.,many,TRBJ2-1,15,CASSVSRPPYNEQFF,TGTGCCAGCAGCGTAAGCCGGCCCCCCTACAATGAGCAGTTCTTC
TRBV27,TRBD2,medium-sized,TRBJ2-7,15,CASSFLTSGNYEQYF,TGTGCCAGCAGTTTCCTGACTAGCGGGAACTACGAGCAGTACTTC
TRBV6-1,TRBD1,many,TRBJ2-3,12,CASRSTGGTQYF,TGTGCCAGCAGATCCACAGGGGGGACGCAGTATTTT
TRBV12-3/TRBV12-4,.,.,TRBJ1-2,14,CASSLGQAGIGYTF,TGTGCCAGCAGTCTCGGGCAAGCTGGTATTGGCTACACCTTC
TRBV4-1,.,many,TRBJ2-5,15,CASSHFTRAQETQYF,TGCGCCAGCAGCCATTTTACGAGGGCTCAAGAGACCCAGTACTTC
TRBV6-4,.,medium-sized,TRBJ2-2,13,CASSSRETGELFF,TGTGCCAGCAGTTCCAGGGAAACCGGGGAGCTGTTTTTT